This TCR beta chain was sequenced during a study of regulatory T cells in long-lasting Graves disease. Regarding this clonotype: The antigen remains unidentified.

Study-wide results and caveats: Few sampled subjects may have lowered accuracy. Gene preferences differed: TRBV28, TRBJ1-2, TRBJ2-5 in persistent cases. Persistent Graves' patients showed less TCR diversity than newly diagnosed ones.

TCRdb analysed the reads with MiXCR anew, one entry per CDR3 protein. This sample has some 520 distinct CDR3 sequences, with around 73% found just once. The TCR library was made from RNA that had been extracted from PBMCs in TRIzol. V was pared by 5 bases and J by 4 bases, with 9 bases of the junction left unmatched. Germline lookup yields CDR1 SGHVS and CDR2 FNYEAQ. This CDR3 spans 15 amino acids. The source is a woman in her twenties or thirties with Graves disease. The specimen comprised peripheral blood mononuclear cells (PBMCs), sampled with antithyroid drug treatment, in newly diagnosed or persistent Graves disease (not recorded which). V and J are TRBV7-6 and TRBJ2-3; 7 positions match TRBD1. The CDR3 coding sequence is TGTGCCAGCAGCACAAAAGGGGGCAGCGCAGATACGCAGTATTTT. Translated: CASSTKGGSADTQYF.